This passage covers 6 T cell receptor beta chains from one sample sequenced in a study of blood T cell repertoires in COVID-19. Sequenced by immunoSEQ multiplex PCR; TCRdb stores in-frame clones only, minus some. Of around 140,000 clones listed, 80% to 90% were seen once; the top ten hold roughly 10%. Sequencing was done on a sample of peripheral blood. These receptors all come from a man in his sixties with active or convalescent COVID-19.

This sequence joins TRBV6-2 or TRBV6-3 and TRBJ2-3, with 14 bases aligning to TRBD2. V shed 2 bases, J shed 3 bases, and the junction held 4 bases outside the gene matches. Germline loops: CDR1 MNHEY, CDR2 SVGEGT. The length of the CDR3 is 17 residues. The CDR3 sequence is CASSYPGLAGDTDTQYF. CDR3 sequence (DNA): TGTGCCAGCAGTTACCCGGGACTAGCGGGAGATACAGATACGCAGTATTTT.

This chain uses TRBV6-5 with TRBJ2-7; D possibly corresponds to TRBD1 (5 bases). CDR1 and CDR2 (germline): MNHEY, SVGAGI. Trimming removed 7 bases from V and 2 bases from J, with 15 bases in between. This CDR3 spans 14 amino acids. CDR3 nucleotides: TGTGCCAGCAATAAAGACAGTGGGACCTACGAGCAGTACGTC. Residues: CASNKDSGTYEQYV.

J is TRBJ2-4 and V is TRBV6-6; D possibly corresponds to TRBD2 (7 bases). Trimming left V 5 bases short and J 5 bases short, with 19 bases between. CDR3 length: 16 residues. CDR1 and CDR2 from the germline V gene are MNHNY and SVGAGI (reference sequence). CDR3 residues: CASSRGPRGRENIQYF. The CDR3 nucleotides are TGTGCCAGCAGTAGAGGGCCTAGGGGGAGGGAAAACATTCAGTACTTC.

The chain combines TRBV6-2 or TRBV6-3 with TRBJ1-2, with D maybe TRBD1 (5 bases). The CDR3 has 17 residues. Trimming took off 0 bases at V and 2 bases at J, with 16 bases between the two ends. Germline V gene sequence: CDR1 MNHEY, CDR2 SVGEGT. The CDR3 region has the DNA TGTGCCAGCAGTTACTCGATTCAGGGCTCACTAAACTATGGCTACACCTTC. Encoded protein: CASSYSIQGSLNYGYTF.

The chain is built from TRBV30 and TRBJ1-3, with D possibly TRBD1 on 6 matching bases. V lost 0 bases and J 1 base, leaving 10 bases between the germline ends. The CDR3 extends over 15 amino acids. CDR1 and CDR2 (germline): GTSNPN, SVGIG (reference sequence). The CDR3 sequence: CAWSVGRGSGNTIYF. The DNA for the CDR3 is TGTGCCTGGAGTGTAGGCAGGGGTTCTGGAAACACCATATATTTT.

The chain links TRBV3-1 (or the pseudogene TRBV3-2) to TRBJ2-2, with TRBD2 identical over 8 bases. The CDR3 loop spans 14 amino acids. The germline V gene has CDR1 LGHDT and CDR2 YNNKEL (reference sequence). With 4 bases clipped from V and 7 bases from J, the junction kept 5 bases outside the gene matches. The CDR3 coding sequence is TGTGCCAGCAGCCGCCTACGGGGGGGCGGGGAGCTGTTTTTT. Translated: CASSRLRGGGELFF.